This TCR beta chain was recovered during a study of T cell changes during pregnancy in multiple sclerosis. Repertoires were generated with immunoSEQ multiplex PCR, while TCRdb's copy carries only in-frame clones and drops some. The sample comprises almost 95,000 clones, roughly 90% of which are singletons, and about 1.5% rests with the top ten. This clone was detected once. The junction had 16 bases not matched to a gene; V was cut back by 1 base and J by 0 bases. CDR3 size: 20 residues. CDR1 SGHRS and CDR2 YFSETQ come from the germline V gene. This rearrangement joins TRBV5-1 to TRBJ2-1, with 7 bases identical to TRBD2. The TCR sequence derives from a female donor with multiple sclerosis, enrolled in a pregnancy study. The input for sequencing was peripheral blood, taken in the first trimester of pregnancy. CDR3: CASSLTNRLLAPSSYNEQFF. DNA for the CDR3: TGCGCCAGCAGCTTGACCAATAGATTACTAGCGCCAAGCTCCTACAATGAGCAGTTCTTC.